The 13 T cell receptor delta chains given below trace back to one sample, sequenced in a study of Vδ1+ human thymocytes. Study conclusions and caveats: Thymic TRG and TRD repertoires appeared highly polyclonal.

Extracted RNA was reverse transcribed into cDNA. Pooled V-gene forward primers with one constant-region reverse primer generated the CDR3 amplicons by multiplex PCR. TCRdb reapplied CATT to the multiplex PCR reads. The top ten hold just under 1% of the sample, which has around 20,000 delta-chain clones, over 7% seen once. Which antigens these TCRs recognize remains unknown. Material for sequencing was Vdelta1+ gamma-delta thymocytes from the thymus. Subset specified: FACS-sorted CD3+ TCRalphabeta- TCRVdelta1+ TCRVdelta2- thymocytes. The source of these receptors is a child less than two years old who had congenital heart surgery.

The V gene is TRDV1, the J gene TRDJ1, with no clear D. Trimming took off 4 bases at V and 0 bases at J, with 6 bases between the two ends. The CDR3 runs to 13 residues. CDR1 and CDR2 (germline): TSWWSYY, QGS. Here the CDR3 reads CALGGRYTDKLIF. The CDR3, as DNA: TGTGCTCTTGGGGGGCGTTACACCGATAAACTCATCTTT.

The chain carries TRDV1 and TRDJ1; 10 nucleotides align to TRDD3. With V trimmed by 3 bases and J by 0 bases, 13 bases remained unmatched. Germline CDR1 TSWWSYY, CDR2 QGS. The CDR3 is 19 residues long. The CDR3 loop is CALGETYFGGYPYTDKLIF. In DNA form, the CDR3 reads TGTGCTCTTGGGGAGACCTACTTTGGGGGATACCCGTACACCGATAAACTCATCTTT.

Of note for this clone: Other DNA sequences in this sample translate to the same CDR3. The chain joins TRDV1 to TRDJ2; D gene unclear. Trimming stripped 2 bases from V and 8 bases from J, with 18 bases between. This CDR3 has 16 amino acids. Germline assignment: CDR1 TSWWSYY and CDR2 QGS. The CDR3 region is CALGERDGEGRAQLFF. CDR3 nucleotide sequence: TGTGCTCTTGGGGAAAGGGACGGTGAGGGTAGGGCACAACTCTTCTTT.

This clone was seen a handful of times. The chain couples TRDV1 to TRDJ1, with TRDD3 matching 9 bases. This CDR3 is 17 amino acids long. Germline CDR1 reads TSWWSYY; CDR2 reads QGS. With 3 bases clipped from V and 2 bases from J, the junction kept 10 bases outside the gene matches. CDR3 in amino acids: CALGDLHWGTLTDKLIF. The CDR3 DNA reads TGTGCTCTTGGGGACCTCCACTGGGGGACATTGACCGATAAACTCATCTTT.

By proportion, this clone is medium-sized. The chain uses TRDV2 and TRDJ1; D gene uncertain. Trimming took off 5 bases at V and 0 bases at J, with 15 bases between the two ends. Germline V gene sequence: CDR1 GEAIGNYY, CDR2 EKD. This CDR3 is 15 amino acids long. DNA for the CDR3: TGTGCCTGTGCACACCTTAGGAACCACACCGATAAACTCATCTTT. Its translation is CACAHLRNHTDKLIF.

This clone was seen only a few times. The chain recombines TRDV1 with TRDJ1; D is perhaps TRDD3 (6 bases). This CDR3 has 21 amino acids. Germline assignment: CDR1 TSWWSYY and CDR2 QGS. Between the trimmed V and J ends, which lost 1 base and 0 bases, there was a span of 27 bases. The CDR3 here is CALGEPRGWGLPGRYTDKLIF. Here the CDR3 DNA reads TGTGCTCTTGGGGAACCGCGAGGCTGGGGCCTACCTGGGCGGTACACCGATAAACTCATCTTT.

This clone was counted a few times. The chain links TRDV1 to TRDJ2; 9 bases map to TRDD3. CDR1 TSWWSYY and CDR2 QGS come from the germline V gene. CDR3 size: 22 residues. J was trimmed by 3 bases and V by 0 bases; bases with no gene match: 20. Here the CDR3 reads CALGELEVAWGISIRLTAQLFF. CDR3 sequence (DNA): TGTGCTCTTGGGGAACTAGAGGTGGCCTGGGGGATTTCAATTCGTCTGACAGCACAACTCTTCTTT.

This chain uses TRDV1 with TRDJ2, with 9 bases identical to TRDD2. In germline, CDR1 is TSWWSYY, CDR2 QGS. J gave up 7 bases and V 4 bases, and 13 bases lay outside the gene matches. The CDR3 runs 17 residues. Written as DNA, the CDR3 is TGTGCTCTTGGGGGGACCTTCCTACGCCTTTCCCTAGCACAACTCTTCTTT. Protein product: CALGGTFLRLSLAQLFF.

The chain uses TRDV1 and TRDJ1; perhaps TRDD2 as D (5 bases). This CDR3 has 22 residues. Trimming removed 0 bases at V and 0 bases at J, with 29 bases between. Germline CDR1 reads TSWWSYY; CDR2 reads QGS. CDR3 DNA sequence: TGTGCTCTTGGGGAACTAGACACGGCCTACGGCCGGCTAGGAGGGTACACCGATAAACTCATCTTT. Its protein is CALGELDTAYGRLGGYTDKLIF.

This clone has only a few counts. V and J are TRDV1 and TRDJ1, with D perhaps matching TRDD2 or TRDD3 (7 bases each). V lost 1 base, J lost 0 bases, and 33 bases lay in between. The CDR3 contains 23 residues. Looked up from germline, CDR1 is TSWWSYY and CDR2 is QGS. The DNA of the CDR3 is TGTGCTCTTGGGGAACCCCCCTGGCCTTCCTGGGGGCAGGATTCCCCGTACACCGATAAACTCATCTTT. Amino acid sequence: CALGEPPWPSWGQDSPYTDKLIF.

This clone turned up a few times. This rearrangement joins TRDV1 to TRDJ1; the match to TRDD3 covers 13 bases. The CDR3 extends over 20 amino acids. Germline V gene sequence: CDR1 TSWWSYY, CDR2 QGS. With V trimmed by 1 base and J by 0 bases, 11 bases remained unmatched. The chain's CDR3 is CALGEPPVLGDTPYTDKLIF. CDR3 DNA sequence: TGTGCTCTTGGGGAACCCCCTGTACTGGGGGATACGCCGTACACCGATAAACTCATCTTT.

There are a few counts of this clone. The rearrangement joins TRDV1 to TRDJ1, with TRDD3 as a possible D gene (6 bases). Trimming left V 5 bases short and J 0 bases short, with 34 bases between. Germline V gene sequence: CDR1 TSWWSYY, CDR2 QGS. The CDR3 loop spans 22 amino acids. The CDR3 nucleotides read TGTGCTCTTGGGTCCCACCGCCCTCACTACGGGGTGGGGGGAGTATACACCGATAAACTCATCTTT. Translated, it gives CALGSHRPHYGVGGVYTDKLIF.

This chain connects TRDV1 to TRDJ2; weak D call: TRDD3 (6 bases). The J gene was not available in TCRdb and was assigned here by matching the DNA to germline segments. V gave up 0 bases and J gave up 1 base, with 12 bases separating them. Germline loops: CDR1 TSWWSYY, CDR2 QGS. This CDR3 has 17 residues. CDR3 nucleotide sequence: TGTGCTCTTGGGGAACTTCTGGGGAGGAGTTTGACAGCACAACTCTTCTTT. This sequence encodes CALGELLGRSLTAQLFF.